This T cell receptor (beta chain) was sequenced during a study of shared clonotypes between healthy human individuals. General study results and limits: In general, naive subsets displayed greater estimated richness than memory subsets did. Among a few donors, 4.5% to 5.5% of naive CD4 clonotypes were found in common. The four-donor shared clonotypes exceeded non-shared clonotypes in generation probability, with non-shared ones scoring lower.

Combining CD45RO+ cells with CCR7-negative CD45RA+ TemRA cells gave CD8 memory. Germline V gene lookup returns CDR1 MNHNS and CDR2 SASEGT. The V and J ends lost 7 bases and 4 bases, in that order; junction bases with no gene match: 2. The CDR3 loop spans 13 amino acids. Clones were sequenced by immunoSEQ multiplex PCR, and TCRdb holds only the in-frame ones, with some missing. The sample lists about 690,000 clones, 90% occurring once. In the case of this clone: Its specificity is unknown.

The receptor comes from a man aged 18 to 29 in good health. Some clones in this sample may be carry-over from other donors' samples. The sequenced sample was memory CD8+ T cells from PBMCs. As for subset: CD45RO+ cells pooled with CCR7-negative TemRA cells. The J gene is TRBJ1-1, the V gene TRBV6-1; TRBD1 matches at 11 bases. The CDR3 loop is CASKGQGATEAFF. Here the CDR3 DNA reads TGTGCCAGCAAAGGACAGGGGGCCACTGAAGCTTTCTTT.